A single sample gave rise to the 22 T cell receptor beta chains below, sequenced in a study of shared clonotypes between healthy human individuals. Libraries were prepared by immunoSEQ multiplex PCR; TCRdb keeps only in-frame clonotypes and omits some of them. The profile covers some 2,400,000 clones, with 90% to 97% appearing a single time and 0.1% to 0.15% taken by the ten largest. Sequencing input: naive CD4+ T cells sorted from blood. Subset defined: CD45RA+ positively selected. Every receptor here comes from a man between 18 and 29 years old in good health.

Worth noting for this clone: Distinct nucleotide sequences in the sample also encode this CDR3. This chain connects TRBV6-5 to TRBJ1-3; TRBD1 might be the D (6 bases). Trimming took off 0 bases at V and 2 bases at J, with 8 bases between the two ends. The CDR3 sequence is 15 residues long. Germline CDR1 reads MNHEY; CDR2 reads SVGAGI. CDR3 nucleotide sequence: TGTGCCAGCAGTTACTCTGGGGGGCCTGGAAACACCATATATTTT. Translation gives CASSYSGGPGNTIYF.

The V call is TRBV28, the J call TRBJ1-2; 7 bases line up with TRBD1. Germline V gene sequence: CDR1 MDHEN, CDR2 SYDVKM. The CDR3 loop spans 15 amino acids. Trimming cost V 4 bases and J 4 bases; bases outside gene matches: 9. The CDR3 DNA follows: TGTGCCAGCAGTTCCCCCAGACAGGGAAGCTATGGCTACACCTTC. As protein: CASSSPRQGSYGYTF.

This chain connects TRBV28 to TRBJ1-5; 7 nucleotides align to TRBD1. In germline, CDR1 is MDHEN, CDR2 SYDVKM. The CDR3 sequence is 15 residues long. Trimming cost V 6 bases and J 2 bases; bases outside gene matches: 7. The DNA for the CDR3 is TGTGCCAGCAGCCAGGGGGGAGGGGGCAATCAGCCCCAGCATTTT. It is translated as CASSQGGGGNQPQHF.

The J gene is TRBJ2-5, the V gene TRBV5-1; a possible D gene is TRBD2 (5 bases). The germline V gene encodes CDR1 SGHRS and CDR2 YFSETQ. V was clipped by 4 bases and J by 2 bases, with 6 bases between them. This CDR3 comprises 12 residues. CDR3 DNA sequence: TGCGCCAGCAGCGAGGGTCAAGAGACCCAGTACTTC. Translation gives CASSEGQETQYF.

The chain couples TRBV7-9 to TRBJ2-1; 15 bases are a match to TRBD2. The V gene's germline CDR1 is SEHNR and CDR2 FQNEAQ (reference sequence). V lost 5 bases to trimming and J lost 8 bases; unmatched junction nucleotides: 4. The length of the CDR3 is 15 residues. This CDR3 reads CASSEGLAGGYEQFF. For the CDR3, the DNA is TGTGCCAGCAGCGAGGGACTAGCGGGAGGCTATGAGCAGTTCTTC.

The rearrangement links TRBV28 to TRBJ1-5; TRBD1 agrees at 9 bases. This CDR3 is built from 18 residues. The V segment lost 6 bases and the J segment 5 bases; nucleotides outside the gene matches: 17. CDR1 is MDHEN, CDR2 SYDVKM, per germline. The CDR3 loop reads CASSNSGQGLRGDQPQHF. The CDR3 coding sequence is TGTGCCAGCAGCAACTCCGGACAGGGGTTGAGGGGCGATCAGCCCCAGCATTTT.

A single count supports this clone. The rearrangement links TRBV2 to TRBJ1-2; maybe TRBD1 (6 bases). This CDR3 has 13 residues. Germline V gives CDR1 SNHLY, CDR2 FYNNEI. Between the trimmed V and J ends, which lost 2 bases and 8 bases, there was a span of 12 bases. DNA for the CDR3: TGTGCCAGCAGTGAACAAGGGGGAGAGGGCTACACCTTC. Translating it yields CASSEQGGEGYTF.

This chain links TRBV5-8 with TRBJ2-7, with D tentatively TRBD1 (6 bases). This CDR3 region has 14 residues. The germline V and J ends were trimmed by 1 base and 1 base, with 9 bases remaining between them. Looked up from germline, CDR1 is SGHTS and CDR2 is YDEGEE. Here the CDR3 DNA reads TGTGCCAGCAGCTTGACAGGGTTTTCCTACGAGCAGTACTTC. This encodes CASSLTGFSYEQYF.

This chain connects TRBV5-1 to TRBJ2-1; no clear D gene. Trimming took off 0 bases at V and 0 bases at J, with 7 bases between the two ends. CDR3 length: 15 residues. The germline V gene has CDR1 SGHRS and CDR2 YFSETQ. CDR3 sequence (DNA): TGCGCCAGCAGCTTGGACACGAGCTCCTACAATGAGCAGTTCTTC. This gives the protein CASSLDTSSYNEQFF.

The CDR3 coding sequence is TGCGCCAGCAGCCATATCGGGCTTATCACAGATACGCAGTATTTT. It specifies CASSHIGLITDTQYF. The chain is built from TRBV4-1 and TRBJ2-3; D unclear. The CDR3 runs 15 residues. Germline-derived CDR1 and CDR2 are MGHRA and YSYEKL. Trimming cost V 3 bases and J 2 bases, with 12 bases left between them.

This chain connects TRBV27 to TRBJ2-6, with a possible D match to TRBD1 (6 bases). Deletions cut 5 bases from V and 4 bases from J, with 18 bases between. In germline, CDR1 is MNHEY, CDR2 SMNVEV (reference sequence). This CDR3 has 17 residues. CDR3 in DNA: TGTGCCAGCAGTCCCAACCCGACAGGTACCGGGGCCAACGTCCTGACTTTC. This gives the protein CASSPNPTGTGANVLTF. The full variable domain, in which reference TRBV27 and TRBJ2-6 provide the parts outside the CDR3, is EAQVTQNPRYLITVTGKKLTVTCSQNMNHEYMSWYRQDPGLGLRQIYYSMNVEVTDKGDVPEGYKVSRKEKRNFPLILESPSPNQTSLYFCASSPNPTGTGANVLTFGAGSRLTVL.

This chain joins TRBV7-2 and TRBJ2-7; 9 nucleotides align to TRBD1. Per the germline V gene, CDR1 is SGHTA and CDR2 is FQGNSA. This CDR3 is built from 14 residues. V shed 5 bases and J 4 bases; nucleotides not matched to a gene: 6. The CDR3 loop is CASSPWTGEYEQYF. The CDR3 DNA is TGTGCCAGCAGCCCCTGGACAGGGGAGTACGAGCAGTACTTC. Drawing the rest from reference TRBV7-2 and TRBJ2-7, the complete variable domain is GAGVSQSPSNKVTEKGKDVELRCDPISGHTALYWYRQSLGQGLEFLIYFQGNSAPDKSGLPSDRFSAERTGGSVSTLTIQRTQQEDSAVYLCASSPWTGEYEQYFGPGTRLTVT.

The rearrangement links TRBV5-1 to TRBJ2-1; TRBD2 matches at 10 bases. CDR3 size: 15 residues. The J segment lost 6 bases and the V segment lost 0 bases, leaving 3 bases of the junction unmatched. Germline CDR1 reads SGHRS; CDR2 reads YFSETQ. This CDR3 is CASSLVASGGNEQFF. The DNA of the CDR3 is TGCGCCAGCAGCTTGGTAGCTAGCGGGGGCAATGAGCAGTTCTTC.

The gene calls are TRBV4-1 and TRBJ2-7; 8 nucleotides match TRBD2. Germline lookup yields CDR1 MGHRA and CDR2 YSYEKL. This CDR3 has 17 residues. V lost 0 bases and J lost 6; bases outside the gene matches: 13. CDR3 region: CASSQEQVGLGYGEQYF. CDR3 DNA: TGCGCCAGCAGCCAAGAACAAGTGGGACTAGGATACGGCGAGCAGTACTTC.

V is TRBV5-5 and J is TRBJ2-1; D might be TRBD1 (5 bases). This CDR3 has 15 residues. Trimming took off 2 bases at V and 5 bases at J, with 14 bases between the two ends. Germline-derived CDR1 and CDR2 are SGHKS and YYEKEE (reference sequence). CDR3: CASSFRAPRDNEQFF. Here the CDR3 DNA reads TGTGCCAGCAGCTTCAGGGCTCCTAGGGACAATGAGCAGTTCTTC.

The rearrangement links TRBV4-3 to TRBJ1-2; TRBD1 is a possible D gene (5 bases). CDR1 LGHNA and CDR2 YSLEER come from the germline V gene. Trimming took 2 bases from V and 1 from J, leaving 11 bases between them. This CDR3 spans 15 amino acids. In DNA, the CDR3 is TGCGCCAGCAGCCAAAAGGCGCAGGGTAACTATGGCTACACCTTC. Translating gives CASSQKAQGNYGYTF.

This chain links TRBV28 with TRBJ2-5; TRBD1 matches at 7 bases. This CDR3 is built from 18 residues. Trimming took 5 bases from V and 2 from J; bases not matched to a gene: 17. Germline V gene lookup returns CDR1 MDHEN and CDR2 SYDVKM. Here the CDR3 DNA reads TGTGCCAGCAGTCCTTCCTGGAGGACAGGTCTAACGCAAGAGACCCAGTACTTC. Protein sequence: CASSPSWRTGLTQETQYF.

V usage is TRBV5-6 and J usage is TRBJ2-3, with 8 bases aligning to TRBD2. From germline, CDR1 is SGHDT and CDR2 YYEEEE. V lost 3 bases, J lost 1 base, and 7 bases stayed unmatched. The CDR3 consists of 16 residues. The CDR3 loop is CASSWGLGSRTDTQYF. DNA of the CDR3: TGTGCCAGCAGCTGGGGACTAGGGTCTCGCACAGATACGCAGTATTTT.

The J gene is TRBJ2-3, the V gene TRBV11-2; no clear D gene. Looked up from germline, CDR1 is SGHAT and CDR2 is FQNNGV. The CDR3 totals 15 residues. Trimming pared 5 bases from V and 3 bases from J, leaving 15 bases between. Written as DNA, the CDR3 is TGTGCCAGCAGCCTACTTTTATCACCGACAGATACGCAGTATTTT. It codes for CASSLLLSPTDTQYF.

The V gene is TRBV5-6, the J gene TRBJ2-2, with D perhaps assigned TRBD1 or TRBD2 (5 bases each). The germline V gene has CDR1 SGHDT and CDR2 YYEEEE. Between the trimmed V and J ends, which lost 3 bases and 8 bases, there was a span of 11 bases. The CDR3 is 13 amino acids. Here the CDR3 reads CASSWGRPGELFF. The CDR3 DNA is TGTGCCAGCAGCTGGGGACGCCCGGGGGAGCTGTTTTTT.

V and J are TRBV30 and TRBJ2-1; TRBD2 matches 13 bases. The germline gives CDR1 GTSNPN, CDR2 SVGIG (reference sequence). This CDR3 spans 15 amino acids. With 2 bases clipped from V and 5 bases from J, the junction kept 3 bases outside the gene matches. The CDR3 DNA reads TGTGCCTGGAGTAGGACTAGCGGGGGTGACAATGAGCAGTTCTTC. Translating it yields CAWSRTSGGDNEQFF.

This clone was counted a single time. V and J are TRBV6-5 and TRBJ2-1; maybe TRBD2 (5 bases). The CDR3 has 13 residues. The ends were cut back, 7 bases at V and 10 bases at J, with 17 bases in the middle. The germline CDR1 and CDR2 sequences are MNHEY and SVGAGI. CDR3 residues: CASIMGSAREQFF. The CDR3, as DNA: TGTGCCAGCATCATGGGTAGCGCGAGGGAGCAGTTCTTC.